These 18 T cell receptor beta chains were sequenced from one sample in a study of blood T cell repertoires in COVID-19. Clones were read by immunoSEQ multiplex PCR, and TCRdb kept only the in-frame ones, dropping some. The profile shows fewer than 60,000 clones, roughly 87% of them singletons. The sample taken for sequencing was peripheral blood. The receptors here all came from a human donor with acute or convalescent COVID-19. The donor label of this sample is uncertain.

This chain joins TRBV7-9 and TRBJ1-5; no definite D call. The CDR3 is made up of 15 amino acids. Germline assignment: CDR1 SEHNR and CDR2 FQNEAQ (reference sequence). Between the trimmed V and J ends, which lost 1 base and 3 bases, there was a span of 10 bases. The DNA for the CDR3 is TGTGCCAGCAGCTTAGGGTTGGGAGACAATCAGCCCCAGCATTTT. Translated: CASSLGLGDNQPQHF.

The V and J genes are TRBV24-1 and TRBJ2-2; D is possibly TRBD1 (6 bases). Germline V gives CDR1 KGHDR, CDR2 SFDVKD. Trimming took 1 base from V and 1 from J, leaving 9 bases between them. This CDR3 is built from 16 residues. This CDR3 reads CATSDFRGLNTGELFF. In DNA form, the CDR3 reads TGTGCCACCAGTGATTTCAGGGGCTTGAACACCGGGGAGCTGTTTTTT.

The rearrangement links TRBV19 to TRBJ2-2; TRBD1 agrees at 8 bases. The CDR3 extends over 15 amino acids. Germline CDR1 LNHDA, CDR2 SQIVND (reference sequence). V lost 6 bases, J lost 3 bases, and 6 bases stayed unmatched. CDR3 sequence: CASRGGQGHTGELFF. Written as DNA, the CDR3 is TGTGCCAGTAGAGGCGGACAGGGCCACACCGGGGAGCTGTTTTTT.

The chain joins TRBV19 to TRBJ1-1, with 7 bases matching TRBD1. CDR1 and CDR2 from the germline V gene are LNHDA and SQIVND (reference sequence). This CDR3 comprises 14 residues. After removal of 5 bases from V and 1 base from J, the junction contained 4 bases not matched to a gene. The CDR3 DNA reads TGTGCCAGTAGTCCACAGGGGTCGAACACTGAAGCTTTCTTT. Translating it yields CASSPQGSNTEAFF.

This sequence joins TRBV5-1 and TRBJ2-5; TRBD2 might be the D (5 bases). V was clipped by 0 bases and J by 5 bases, with 11 bases between them. Germline values: CDR1 SGHRS, CDR2 YFSETQ. The CDR3 length is 14 residues. The CDR3 region has the DNA TGCGCCAGCAGCTTGGCAGGCGGGTTCGAGACCCAGTACTTC. Protein sequence: CASSLAGGFETQYF.

This clone was seen more than once but under ten times. Written as DNA, the CDR3 is TGTGCCAGCAGTTTGGGACTAGCGGGAGGATCGGGCGAGCAGTTCTTC. Translation gives CASSLGLAGGSGEQFF. The chain has TRBV27 and TRBJ2-1; 15 nucleotides agree with TRBD2. Germline CDR1 MNHEY, CDR2 SMNVEV (reference sequence). V dropped 3 bases and J dropped 10; count of bases not matched to a gene: 7. This CDR3 region has 16 residues.

V usage is TRBV7-9 and J usage is TRBJ2-6, with D tentatively TRBD2 (5 bases). V was pared by 4 bases and J by 2 bases, with 15 bases between. The CDR3 is made up of 17 amino acids. Germline V gene data show CDR1 as SEHNR and CDR2 as FQNEAQ (reference sequence). The CDR3 bases are TGTGCCAGCAGCTCCGGGATTGGTCTAACTGGGGCCAACGTCCTGACTTTC. Protein sequence: CASSSGIGLTGANVLTF.

This chain uses TRBV19 with TRBJ1-1; possible D gene TRBD1, 6 bases. Germline CDR1 and CDR2: LNHDA and SQIVND (reference sequence). V was clipped by 3 bases and J by 5 bases, with 16 bases between them. The CDR3 runs to 15 residues. In nucleotides, the CDR3 is TGTGCCAGTAGTATCTCTACAGGGAGAGGGACTGAAGCTTTCTTT. Amino acids: CASSISTGRGTEAFF.

The chain uses TRBV7-2 and TRBJ2-1; D is possibly TRBD2 (6 bases). The germline V and J ends were trimmed by 5 bases and 2 bases, with 13 bases remaining between them. Germline V gives CDR1 SGHTA, CDR2 FQGNSA. CDR3 length: 15 residues. Here the CDR3 reads CASSPGSGTYNEQFF. CDR3 sequence (DNA): TGTGCCAGCAGCCCGGGTAGCGGTACCTACAATGAGCAGTTCTTC.

The V and J genes are TRBV10-3 and TRBJ1-2; D ambiguous. CDR1 is ENHRY and CDR2 is SYGVKD in the germline V gene. The length of the CDR3 is 14 residues. V lost 3 bases, J lost 6 bases, and 14 bases lay in between. Here the CDR3 DNA reads TGTGCCATCAGTGATCCGACATTGAAACATGGCTACACCTTC. Translation gives CAISDPTLKHGYTF.

DNA of the CDR3: TGTGCCAGTAGTATTTCGAGCGGGGGGTCCGGAAATACGCAGTATTTT. This codes for CASSISSGGSGNTQYF. The V gene is TRBV19, the J gene TRBJ2-3, with 9 bases that match TRBD2. The CDR3 spans 16 residues. The V gene's germline CDR1 is LNHDA and CDR2 SQIVND (reference sequence). Germline trimming cut 3 bases from V and 7 bases from J; bases unmatched to any gene: 11.

This clone was found once. V gene TRBV5-1 combines with J gene TRBJ2-7, with 8 bases lining up with TRBD1. V gave up 1 base and J gave up 2 bases; unmatched junction bases: 5. The germline CDR1 and CDR2 sequences are SGHRS and YFSETQ. CDR3 length: 15 amino acids. The CDR3 reads CASSLNRGSPYEQYF. The CDR3, as DNA: TGCGCCAGCAGCTTGAACAGGGGGAGCCCCTACGAGCAGTACTTC.

This clone was observed once. The V call is TRBV2, the J call TRBJ1-5; tentatively, D is TRBD1 (6 bases). This CDR3 spans 14 amino acids. CDR1 SNHLY and CDR2 FYNNEI come from the germline V gene. The V and J ends lost 4 bases and 4 bases respectively, with 11 bases between them. CDR3 sequence reads: CASSAMQGNQPQHF. The DNA of the CDR3 is TGTGCCAGCAGTGCAATGCAGGGGAATCAGCCCCAGCATTTT.

The genes are TRBV10-3 and TRBJ1-1; 7 bases line up with TRBD1. Germline V gives CDR1 ENHRY, CDR2 SYGVKD. The junction had 5 bases not matched to a gene; V was cut back by 6 bases and J by 1 base. The length of the CDR3 is 14 residues. The CDR3 reads CAISKGQWNTEAFF. In DNA form, the CDR3 reads TGTGCCATCAGCAAGGGACAGTGGAACACTGAAGCTTTCTTT.

The rearrangement uses TRBV6-5 and TRBJ2-3; TRBD1 might be the D (5 bases). The CDR3 is made up of 13 amino acids. The germline V gene encodes CDR1 MNHEY and CDR2 SVGAGI. V lost 6 bases, J lost 2 bases, and 9 bases lay in between. CDR3 coding DNA: TGTGCCAGCAGGCAGGGTACCACAGATACGCAGTATTTT. Protein sequence: CASRQGTTDTQYF.

V gene TRBV7-3 combines with J gene TRBJ2-2; TRBD1 matches at 7 bases. Germline CDR1 reads SGHTA; CDR2 reads FQGTGA. CDR3 length: 15 residues. The V and J ends lost 4 bases and 3 bases, in that order; junction bases with no gene match: 5. The CDR3 region is CASSYGTAYTGELFF. CDR3 sequence (DNA): TGTGCCAGCAGCTACGGGACAGCTTACACCGGGGAGCTGTTTTTT.

This chain uses TRBV29-1 with TRBJ2-1, with D hard to call. The V gene lost 2 bases and the J gene lost 0 bases, with 14 bases spanning the gap. Germline CDR1 reads SQVTM; CDR2 reads ANQGSEA. CDR3 length: 16 residues. The CDR3 bases are TGCAGCGTTGAACTCCCGCGCGCGAGCTCCTACAATGAGCAGTTCTTC. This codes for CSVELPRASSYNEQFF.

V gene TRBV18 combines with J gene TRBJ1-5; D not resolved. CDR3 length: 14 residues. V was clipped by 5 bases and J by 3 bases, with 11 bases between them. Looked up from germline, CDR1 is KGHSH and CDR2 is LQKENI. The CDR3 loop reads CASSTTDTNQPQHF. CDR3 coding DNA: TGTGCCAGCTCAACCACCGACACCAATCAGCCCCAGCATTTT.